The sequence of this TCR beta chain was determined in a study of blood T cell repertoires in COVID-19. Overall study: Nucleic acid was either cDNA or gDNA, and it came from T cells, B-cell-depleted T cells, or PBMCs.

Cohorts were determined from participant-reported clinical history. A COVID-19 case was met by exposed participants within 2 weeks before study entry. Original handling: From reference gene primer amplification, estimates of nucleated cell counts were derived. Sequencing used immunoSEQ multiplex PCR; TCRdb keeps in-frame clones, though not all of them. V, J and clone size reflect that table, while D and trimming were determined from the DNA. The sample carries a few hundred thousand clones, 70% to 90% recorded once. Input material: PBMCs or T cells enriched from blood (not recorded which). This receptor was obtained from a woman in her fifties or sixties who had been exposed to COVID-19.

In nucleotides, the CDR3 is TGTGCCATCAGTGAGGCGGCGGTGGCGCAGGCTTTCTTT. Translating it yields CAISEAAVAQAFF. V gene TRBV10-3 combines with J gene TRBJ1-1; D call uncertain. This CDR3 region has 13 residues. V lost 2 bases and J 11 bases, leaving 15 bases between the germline ends. The germline CDR1 and CDR2 sequences are ENHRY and SYGVKD.